These 26 T cell receptor beta chains were all obtained from the same sample, sequenced in a study of cytomegalovirus exposure and HLA in healthy donors. Primers included in the PCR were 60 Vbeta and 13 Jbeta primers. Measured with immunoSEQ multiplex PCR; TCRdb has only the in-frame clones, and not every one. This repertoire shows 130,000 to 150,000 clones, around 73% found once; its top ten account for less than 3%. Sequencing was done on a sample of PBMCs. The receptors were sampled from a female donor in good health and CMV-seronegative.

The CDR3: CASSYPTGGGTEAFF. The CDR3 nucleotides are TGTGCCAGCAGTTACCCCACAGGGGGAGGCACTGAAGCTTTCTTT. The rearrangement links TRBV6-5 to TRBJ1-1, with 8 bases aligning to TRBD1. J gave up 4 bases and V 2 bases, and 6 bases lay outside the gene matches. The CDR3 length is 15 residues. Germline assignment: CDR1 MNHEY and CDR2 SVGAGI.

This chain joins TRBV14 and TRBJ2-3; D may be TRBD2 (5 bases). V was clipped by 1 base and J by 0 bases, with 14 bases between them. The CDR3 consists of 17 residues. CDR1 is SGHDN and CDR2 is FVKESK in the germline V gene. The DNA for the CDR3 is TGTGCCAGCAGCCAAGGTCCTGGACTGTCCAGCACAGATACGCAGTATTTT. Its translation: CASSQGPGLSSTDTQYF.

The rearrangement uses TRBV28 and TRBJ2-7, with a possible D match to TRBD1 (6 bases). Deletions cut 6 bases from V and 3 bases from J, with 21 bases between. CDR1 is MDHEN, CDR2 SYDVKM, per germline. The CDR3 runs 16 residues. The CDR3 loop reads CASSLSDRIKGYEQYF. In DNA form, the CDR3 reads TGTGCCAGCAGCCTATCCGACAGGATTAAGGGCTACGAGCAGTACTTC.

The J gene is TRBJ2-3, the V gene TRBV5-1; 16 nucleotides align to TRBD2. Germline CDR1 SGHRS, CDR2 YFSETQ. This CDR3 contains 20 residues. V gave up 0 bases and J gave up 0 bases; unmatched junction bases: 7. The CDR3 nucleotides are TGCGCCAGCAGCTTGGAGGTATCGGGACTAGCGGGGGGGAGCACAGATACGCAGTATTTT. Encoded protein: CASSLEVSGLAGGSTDTQYF.

The chain has TRBV5-4 and TRBJ2-1, with 11 bases lining up with TRBD2. Germline CDR1 SGHNT, CDR2 YYREEE (reference sequence). The CDR3 is made up of 15 amino acids. V lost 4 bases to trimming and J lost 7 bases; unmatched junction nucleotides: 7. The CDR3 DNA reads as TGTGCCAGCAGCACACTAGCGGGAGCTTTAAATGAGCAGTTCTTC. Its protein product is CASSTLAGALNEQFF.

This sequence joins TRBV9 and TRBJ2-1; 7 nucleotides agree with TRBD1. CDR1 SGDLS and CDR2 YYNGEE come from the germline V gene. V gave up 3 bases and J gave up 0 bases; unmatched junction bases: 6. This CDR3 region has 16 residues. DNA for the CDR3: TGTGCCAGCAGCGGGTCCTCAGGGGGCTCCTACAATGAGCAGTTCTTC. Protein sequence: CASSGSSGGSYNEQFF.

CDR3 nucleotides: TGTGCCAGCAGTTTACGACGACTCCCCCGGGATGAAAAACTGTTTTTT. Its translation is CASSLRRLPRDEKLFF. The chain carries TRBV28 and TRBJ1-4; D gene ambiguous. Germline lookup yields CDR1 MDHEN and CDR2 SYDVKM. Trimming left V 2 bases short and J 6 bases short, with 16 bases between. The CDR3 spans 16 residues.

The rearrangement joins TRBV6-4 to TRBJ2-2, with 7 bases aligning to TRBD2. The CDR3 is made up of 16 amino acids. CDR1 and CDR2 (germline): MRHNA, SNTAGT. Trimming at V came to 0 bases and at J to 7 bases, leaving 8 bases not matched to a gene. CDR3 sequence: CASSDSTGGGYGELFF. As DNA, the CDR3 is TGTGCCAGCAGTGACTCTACGGGAGGAGGGTACGGGGAGCTGTTTTTT.

There are a few counts of this clone. V and J are TRBV7-2 and TRBJ2-5; D gene uncertain. Germline CDR1 reads SGHTA; CDR2 reads FQGNSA. The CDR3 totals 13 residues. Trimming stripped 2 bases from V and 1 base from J, with 5 bases between. The CDR3 DNA is TGTGCCAGCAGCTTACAGGCCCAAGAGACCCAGTACTTC. It is translated as CASSLQAQETQYF.

In its sample, this clone was seen a few times. J is TRBJ2-7 and V is TRBV7-2, with D possibly TRBD2 on 5 matching bases. Germline values: CDR1 SGHTA, CDR2 FQGNSA. Trimming cost V 5 bases and J 3 bases, with 17 bases left between them. This CDR3 is 15 amino acids long. The chain's CDR3 is CASSPTGGLGYEQYF. CDR3 coding DNA: TGTGCCAGCAGCCCCACGGGCGGGTTGGGCTACGAGCAGTACTTC.

This chain connects TRBV5-1 to TRBJ1-4, with D unresolved. CDR3 size: 15 residues. Germline assignment: CDR1 SGHRS and CDR2 YFSETQ. Trimming cost V 2 bases and J 2 bases, with 10 bases left between them. The CDR3 bases are TGCGCCAGCAGCTTTCGAAGCCCCACTAATGAAAAACTGTTTTTT. Translating it yields CASSFRSPTNEKLFF.

In its sample, this clone was seen once. V is TRBV7-9 and J is TRBJ2-7; the match to TRBD1 covers 8 bases. V was pared by 5 bases and J by 5 bases, with 14 bases of the junction left unmatched. Germline assignment: CDR1 SEHNR and CDR2 FQNEAQ (reference sequence). The CDR3 runs to 16 residues. In DNA form, the CDR3 reads TGTGCCAGCAGCCCCCCGGGACAGGTCCCCTTCCACGAGCAGTACTTC. This encodes CASSPPGQVPFHEQYF.

The V gene is TRBV6-6, the J gene TRBJ2-7; D may be TRBD1 (6 bases). Between the trimmed V and J ends, which lost 5 bases and 5 bases, there was a span of 16 bases. This CDR3 region has 14 residues. Germline loops: CDR1 MNHNY, CDR2 SVGAGI (reference sequence). In nucleotides, the CDR3 is TGTGCCAGCAGTCCCGTTGGCCCAGGGGACGAGCAGTACTTC. It is translated as CASSPVGPGDEQYF.

The rearrangement uses TRBV19 and TRBJ2-7; TRBD1 agrees at 12 bases. Germline lookup yields CDR1 LNHDA and CDR2 SQIVND (reference sequence). The junction had 8 bases not matched to a gene; V was cut back by 8 bases and J by 0 bases. The CDR3 has 16 residues. CDR3 amino acids: CASRTSGQGASYEQYF. DNA of the CDR3: TGTGCCAGTCGGACGTCGGGACAGGGGGCCTCCTACGAGCAGTACTTC.

This clone was counted a few times. The chain combines TRBV5-3 with TRBJ1-5; no definite D call. TRBV5-3 is annotated as an ORF whose role is uncertain. V was cut by 4 bases and J by 6 bases, with 20 bases left in between. The CDR3 consists of 16 residues. For the CDR3, the DNA is TGTGCCAGAAGCCTTCGGAGCGGGGAAAAGGGTCAGCCCCAGCATTTT. Translating gives CARSLRSGEKGQPQHF.

The chain joins TRBV4-1 to TRBJ2-5, with 13 bases that match TRBD2. Gene TRBJ2-7 matches the end of the DNA better, so the J call may be wrong. Per germline, CDR1 MGHRA and CDR2 YSYEKL. This CDR3 region has 15 residues. The CDR3: CASSLGTSGTYEQYF. CDR3 nucleotide sequence: TGCGCCAGCAGCCTTGGGACTAGCGGGACCTACGAGCAGTACTTC.

The rearrangement joins TRBV28 to TRBJ2-5; 9 bases agree with TRBD1. Trimming took 5 bases from V and 3 from J; bases not matched to a gene: 4. CDR3 length: 14 amino acids. Germline values: CDR1 MDHEN, CDR2 SYDVKM. CDR3 sequence: CASSQTGGEETQYF. The DNA for the CDR3 is TGTGCCAGCAGTCAGACAGGGGGGGAAGAGACCCAGTACTTC.

This clone was observed a single time. V is TRBV28 and J is TRBJ2-5, with 10 bases that match TRBD1. V trimming: 2 bases; J trimming: 5 bases; junction bases outside the gene matches: 8. CDR1 MDHEN and CDR2 SYDVKM come from the germline V gene. This CDR3 region has 16 residues. The CDR3 sequence: CASSLTGQGLGETQYF. The CDR3 nucleotides are TGTGCCAGCAGTTTAACGGGACAGGGGCTGGGGGAGACCCAGTACTTC.

The chain has TRBV25-1 and TRBJ1-2; D may be TRBD1 (5 bases). The germline CDR1 and CDR2 sequences are MGHDK and SYGVNS. Deletions cut 2 bases from V and 3 bases from J, with 13 bases between. There are 15 residues in the CDR3. The CDR3, as DNA: TGTGCCAGCAGTGAACCAGGGTGGGATCACTATGGCTACACCTTC. This codes for CASSEPGWDHYGYTF.

The chain employs TRBV28 and TRBJ1-5; D unresolved. Germline assignment: CDR1 MDHEN and CDR2 SYDVKM. Trimming removed 4 bases at V and 6 bases at J, with 7 bases between. This CDR3 is 12 amino acids long. CDR3 nucleotide sequence: TGTGCCAGCAGTTCCGGTATTCAGCCCCAGCATTTT. Encoded protein: CASSSGIQPQHF.

The gene calls are TRBV19 and TRBJ1-1, with 7 bases aligning to TRBD1. Germline CDR1 and CDR2: LNHDA and SQIVND (reference sequence). The CDR3 runs 12 residues. V lost 5 bases and J lost 10; bases outside the gene matches: 7. The CDR3, as DNA: TGTGCCAGTAGTCCGACAGGGCGGGGAGCTTTCTTT. The encoded protein is CASSPTGRGAFF.

This sequence joins TRBV7-9 and TRBJ2-7; 9 nucleotides match TRBD2. The trim removed 4 bases at V and 1 base at J, leaving 8 bases unmatched. The germline gives CDR1 SEHNR, CDR2 FQNEAQ (reference sequence). This CDR3 has 16 amino acids. The CDR3 here is CASSSTRAGGSYEQYF. The DNA of the CDR3 is TGTGCCAGCAGCTCCACGAGAGCGGGGGGTTCCTACGAGCAGTACTTC.

This chain links TRBV21-1 with TRBJ2-1; TRBD2, the table's D call, was not compared with the DNA. TRBV21-1 is a pseudogene. There are 15 residues in the CDR3. The CDR3 loop reads CASSLRLAAYNEQFF. The CDR3, as DNA: TGTGCCAGCAGTCTTCGACTAGCGGCCTACAATGAGCAGTTCTTC.

This rearrangement joins TRBV7-2 to TRBJ2-5; 10 bases line up with TRBD1. This CDR3 has 15 residues. Per germline, CDR1 SGHTA and CDR2 FQGNSA. The ends lost 9 bases at V and 3 bases at J; junction bases unmatched: 10. This CDR3 is CASALEGTGEETQYF. In nucleotides, the CDR3 is TGTGCCAGTGCCTTGGAAGGGACAGGGGAAGAGACCCAGTACTTC.

V gene TRBV27 combines with J gene TRBJ2-7, with 7 bases fitting TRBD2. CDR1 and CDR2 from the germline V gene are MNHEY and SMNVEV (reference sequence). CDR3 length: 14 residues. V was clipped by 3 bases and J by 4 bases; unmatched bases: 6. The CDR3: CASSLAGERYEQYF. CDR3 nucleotides: TGTGCCAGCAGTTTGGCGGGAGAGCGATACGAGCAGTACTTC.

DNA for the CDR3: TGCAGCGTTGAGTCGTCGGGGAGTAGCTACGAGCAGTACTTC. This sequence encodes CSVESSGSSYEQYF. The rearrangement uses TRBV29-1 and TRBJ2-7; D is perhaps TRBD2 (5 bases). CDR1 and CDR2 (germline): SQVTM, ANQGSEA. This CDR3 comprises 14 residues. With 3 bases removed from V and 3 bases from J, the gap between germline ends came to 15 bases.